This is a list of T cell receptor beta chains from one sample in a study of cytomegalovirus exposure and HLA in healthy donors. Method: immunoSEQ multiplex PCR; TCRdb's copy keeps in-frame clones and lacks some. The sample contains roughly 100,000 clones, around four fifths of which appear only once. Sequencing was performed on PBMCs. The receptor source for this set is a woman between 40 and 50 years old in good health and CMV-seronegative. Each CDR3 is given with its conserved first and last residue. D genes are given only for firm matches. Not all rows give a size; the values are once, few, many and, for expanded clones, a class.

abundance	v_gene	j_gene	d_gene	CDR3aa	CDR3nt
NA	TRBV7-5	TRBJ1-5	NA	CARSLAVGQGGPYSNQPQHF	TGTGCCAGAAGCTTAGCGGTCGGACAGGGAGGGCCGTATAGCAATCAGCCCCAGCATTTT
NA	TRBV5-6	TRBJ2-7	TRBD1	CASSSGTATYEQYF	TGTGCCAGCAGCTCCGGGACAGCGACCTACGAGCAGTACTTC
few	TRBV7-3	TRBJ1-1	NA	CASSPDGGLRYTEAFF	TGTGCCAGCAGCCCAGATGGGGGACTACGGTACACTGAAGCTTTCTTT
NA	TRBV4-1	TRBJ1-5	NA	CASSQVGGYQPQHF	TGCGCCAGCAGCCAAGTGGGAGGATATCAGCCCCAGCATTTT
NA	TRBV15	TRBJ2-2	NA	CATSPRTKGLTNTGELFF	TGTGCCACCAGCCCCCGAACTAAGGGGTTAACGAACACCGGGGAGCTGTTTTTT
NA	TRBV9	TRBJ2-1	NA	CASSVAPSSYNEQFF	TGTGCCAGCAGCGTAGCTCCCAGCTCCTACAATGAGCAGTTCTTC
NA	TRBV5-6	TRBJ2-5	NA	CASSVRETQYF	TGTGCCAGCAGCGTGCGGGAGACCCAGTACTTC
NA	TRBV9	TRBJ1-2	NA	CASSSHRVSYGYTF	TGTGCCAGCAGCAGCCACAGGGTTAGCTATGGCTACACCTTC
NA	TRBV28	TRBJ2-4	TRBD2	CASSLPGVAGGNIQYF	TGTGCCAGCAGTCTCCCGGGGGTAGCGGGAGGAAACATTCAGTACTTC
NA	TRBV15	TRBJ2-3	NA	CATSTGAREDTQYF	TGTGCCACCAGCACCGGAGCCAGGGAAGATACGCAGTATTTT
NA	TRBV19	TRBJ2-7	NA	CASSPKIHEQYF	TGTGCCAGTAGTCCCAAGATCCACGAGCAGTACTTC
NA	TRBV7-2	TRBJ1-2	NA	CASSLGPGAVLHGYTF	TGTGCCAGCAGCTTAGGTCCGGGTGCCGTACTTCATGGCTACACCTTC
NA	TRBV10-3	TRBJ2-3	NA	CAIGQPSTDTQYF	TGTGCCATAGGACAGCCTAGCACAGATACGCAGTATTTT
NA	TRBV7-6	TRBJ1-6	TRBD1	CASSPLTGLNSPLHF	TGTGCCAGCAGCCCGTTGACAGGGTTGAATTCACCCCTCCACTTT
NA	TRBV7-2	TRBJ1-5	NA	CASSFDQGKGQPQHF	TGTGCCAGCAGCTTCGACCAGGGGAAAGGCCAGCCCCAGCATTTT
NA	TRBV30	TRBJ2-3	NA	CAWTGGNTDTQYF	TGTGCCTGGACTGGCGGAAACACAGATACGCAGTATTTT
NA	TRBV19	TRBJ1-5	NA	CASSIEGGRYSNQPQHF	TGTGCCAGTAGTATAGAGGGGGGGCGTTATAGCAATCAGCCCCAGCATTTT
NA	TRBV19	TRBJ1-1	NA	CASSLERVRTEAFF	TGTGCCAGTAGCCTAGAACGAGTTAGGACTGAAGCTTTCTTT
NA	TRBV29-1	TRBJ1-1	TRBD1	CSAYSGTGVGAFF	TGCAGTGCGTACTCCGGGACAGGGGTCGGAGCTTTCTTT
NA	TRBV11-1	TRBJ2-7	TRBD2	CASSLTSGLDEQYF	TGTGCCAGCAGCCTTACTAGCGGGCTCGACGAGCAGTACTTC
NA	TRBV5-4	TRBJ2-5	TRBD1	CASSFQDRDETQYF	TGTGCCAGCAGCTTCCAGGACAGGGACGAGACCCAGTACTTC
NA	TRBV7-2	TRBJ2-1	TRBD2	CASSLDSGRSYNEQFF	TGTGCCAGCAGCTTAGATAGCGGGAGGTCCTACAATGAGCAGTTCTTC
once	TRBV19	TRBJ1-2	NA	CASSILGGFYGYTF	TGTGCCAGTAGTATACTAGGAGGGTTCTATGGCTACACCTTC
NA	TRBV7-2	TRBJ2-1	TRBD2	CASSLRLAGGFYNEQFF	TGTGCCAGCAGCTTAAGACTAGCGGGAGGGTTCTACAATGAGCAGTTCTTC
NA	TRBV20-1	TRBJ1-1	NA	CSARKQGEAFF	TGCAGTGCTAGGAAACAGGGAGAAGCTTTCTTT
few	TRBV15	TRBJ2-1	NA	CATALPGSPHNEQFF	TGTGCCACCGCCCTCCCGGGTAGCCCGCACAATGAGCAGTTCTTC
NA	TRBV7-2	TRBJ1-2	NA	CASSSDPGAARHNGYTF	TGTGCCAGCAGCTCCGATCCAGGGGCCGCACGTCATAATGGCTACACCTTC
NA	TRBV7-2	TRBJ1-5	NA	CASSLASINQPQHF	TGTGCCAGCAGCTTAGCTTCAATCAATCAGCCCCAGCATTTT
NA	TRBV4-1	TRBJ2-1	NA	CASSQEEADEQFF	TGCGCCAGCAGCCAAGAGGAAGCGGATGAGCAGTTCTTC
few	TRBV27	TRBJ2-2	NA	CASSEGVLAPNTGELFF	TGTGCCAGCAGCGAGGGAGTTTTGGCCCCGAACACCGGGGAGCTGTTTTTT
NA	TRBV11-2	TRBJ2-2	TRBD2	CASSVGLAFKTDTGELFF	TGTGCCAGCAGCGTGGGACTAGCGTTCAAAACAGACACCGGGGAGCTGTTTTTT
NA	TRBV11-3	TRBJ2-7	TRBD1	CASSLVGSGQGAEQYF	TGTGCCAGCAGCTTAGTCGGGTCGGGACAGGGAGCCGAGCAGTACTTC
NA	TRBV7-9	TRBJ2-2	TRBD2	CASSPLAGGYTGELFF	TGTGCCAGCAGCCCCCTAGCGGGAGGATACACCGGGGAGCTGTTTTTT
NA	TRBV28	TRBJ2-7	NA	CASSFQAYEQYF	TGTGCCAGCAGTTTTCAGGCCTACGAGCAGTACTTC
NA	TRBV19	TRBJ1-5	NA	CASSRGTSNQPQHF	TGTGCCAGTAGTCGGGGGACCTCGAATCAGCCCCAGCATTTT
NA	TRBV6-1	TRBJ1-5	NA	CASSDRNQPQHF	TGTGCCAGCAGTGACAGGAATCAGCCCCAGCATTTT
NA	TRBV27	TRBJ2-2	NA	CASSSPLARAVGGELFF	TGTGCCAGCAGTTCTCCCCTAGCGAGGGCGGTGGGGGGGGAGCTGTTTTTT
NA	TRBV28	TRBJ2-1	TRBD2	CASSLPPSGVAGGPLYNEQFF	TGTGCCAGCAGTTTACCTCCCTCCGGGGTAGCGGGAGGGCCTCTCTACAATGAGCAGTTCTTC
NA	TRBV6-5	TRBJ2-2	TRBD1	CASSFDRGYGTGELFF	TGTGCCAGCAGTTTCGACAGGGGTTATGGCACCGGGGAGCTGTTTTTT
NA	TRBV7-6	TRBJ2-7	TRBD1	CASSLETGSFYEQYF	TGTGCCAGCAGCTTGGAGACAGGGAGCTTCTACGAGCAGTACTTC
few	TRBV7-9	TRBJ2-1	NA	CASSTPLHNEQFF	TGTGCCAGCAGCACCCCACTTCACAATGAGCAGTTCTTC
NA	TRBV28	TRBJ1-1	NA	CASSFRRSSGNTEAFF	TGTGCCAGCAGTTTTCGTAGGTCCTCGGGGAACACTGAAGCTTTCTTT
NA	TRBV6-5	TRBJ2-7	NA	CASQKDYYEQYF	TGTGCCAGCCAGAAAGATTACTACGAGCAGTACTTC
NA	TRBV5-6	TRBJ2-3	TRBD1	CASSFTGTGITDTQYF	TGTGCCAGCAGCTTCACCGGGACAGGAATTACAGATACGCAGTATTTT
NA	TRBV5-6	TRBJ2-4	NA	CASSLYGENIQYF	TGTGCCAGCAGCTTATACGGGGAAAACATTCAGTACTTC
NA	TRBV5-6	TRBJ1-6	NA	CASSLDRVSPLHF	TGTGCCAGCAGCTTGGACAGGGTCTCACCCCTCCACTTT
NA	TRBV15	TRBJ2-7	TRBD1	CATSSLRGRVGERYEQYF	TGTGCCACCAGCAGCTTGAGGGGGCGGGTTGGGGAGAGGTACGAGCAGTACTTC
NA	TRBV30	TRBJ1-4	NA	CAWGAYEKLFF	TGTGCCTGGGGGGCCTACGAAAAACTGTTTTTT
NA	TRBV6-6	TRBJ1-5	TRBD1	CASSRTGWDQPQHF	TGTGCCAGCAGTCGGACAGGGTGGGATCAGCCCCAGCATTTT
NA	TRBV9	TRBJ2-7	NA	CASSSDRLHEQYF	TGTGCCAGCAGCTCCGACAGATTACACGAGCAGTACTTC
NA	TRBV14	TRBJ2-7	NA	CASSHSSYEQYF	TGTGCCAGCAGCCACAGCTCCTACGAGCAGTACTTC
NA	TRBV5-4	TRBJ2-3	TRBD1	CASSHDPGQGGYTQYF	TGTGCCAGCAGCCACGACCCAGGACAGGGGGGTTATACGCAGTATTTT